These 30 T cell receptor beta chains were all obtained from the same sample, sequenced in a study of CD8 T cells in ankylosing spondylitis. TCRdb called the 5' RACE reads again in MiXCR, with one record for every CDR3 protein. The data contain roughly 250,000 distinct CDR3 sequences, approximately 9% of them singletons. Sequencing was carried out using blood, either unsorted or a sorted T cell fraction (not recorded which). These receptor sequences come from a male donor with ankylosing spondylitis or in good health (not recorded which).

The V call is TRBV19, the J call TRBJ2-1; D is perhaps TRBD1 (6 bases). Trimming took off 11 bases at V and 7 bases at J, with 12 bases between the two ends. CDR1 is LNHDA and CDR2 is SQIVND in the germline V gene (reference sequence). This CDR3 is 11 amino acids long. CDR3 loop: CAGPGENEQFF. The CDR3 DNA reads TGTGCCGGCCCAGGGGAAAATGAGCAGTTCTTC. The full variable domain, rest sourced from reference TRBV19 and TRBJ2-1, is DGGITQSPKYLFRKEGQNVTLSCEQNLNHDAMYWYRQDPGQGLRLIYYSQIVNDFQKGDIAEGYSVSREKKESFPLTVTSAQKNPTAFYLCAGPGENEQFFGPGTRLTVL.

This clonotype showed up many times. The J gene is TRBJ2-1, the V gene TRBV20-1; 10 bases are shared with TRBD2. The CDR3 covers 13 residues. Germline lookup yields CDR1 DFQATT and CDR2 SNEGSKA (reference sequence). CDR3 sequence reads: CSLRSGRVEEQFF. For the CDR3, the DNA is TGCTCCCTTCGGAGCGGGAGGGTAGAGGAGCAGTTCTTC.

In its sample, this clonotype was seen a few times. The chain links TRBV5-4 to TRBJ1-2; D is uncertain. V was cut by 5 bases and J by 7 bases, with 18 bases left in between. Germline CDR1 reads SGHNT; CDR2 reads YYREEE (reference sequence). The CDR3 length is 14 residues. The CDR3 DNA follows: TGTGCCAGCAGTATGTACGAGGGCGTGGGTGGCTACACCTTC. Translated: CASSMYEGVGGYTF.

This clonotype was seen many times. The rearrangement joins TRBV20-1 to TRBJ1-4, with D possibly TRBD1 on 5 matching bases. V gave up 6 bases and J gave up 8 bases, with 10 bases separating them. The germline V gene encodes CDR1 DFQATT and CDR2 SNEGSKA (reference sequence). The CDR3 has 11 residues. The CDR3, as DNA: TGCAGTGCCCGCCGGGGGGAAAAACTGTTTTTT. Translating it yields CSARRGEKLFF.

The gene calls are TRBV28 and TRBJ2-4, with D unresolved. Germline-derived CDR1 and CDR2 are MDHEN and SYDVKM. V gave up 2 bases and J gave up 0 bases, with 14 bases separating them. The CDR3 runs to 17 residues. This CDR3 is CASSLRSLVQAKNIQYF. The CDR3 DNA is TGTGCCAGCAGTTTAAGGAGCCTAGTGCAAGCCAAAAACATTCAGTACTTC.

This clonotype was observed at least ten times. V and J are TRBV4-2 and TRBJ1-1; tentatively, D is TRBD1 (6 bases). CDR1 LGHNA and CDR2 YNFKEQ come from the germline V gene. This CDR3 has 15 amino acids. Between the trimmed V and J ends, which lost 7 bases and 5 bases, there was a span of 20 bases. In DNA, the CDR3 is TGTGCCAGCACCACAACGAGAGGGGGTTTTACTGAAGCTTTCTTT. This translates into CASTTTRGGFTEAFF.

This clonotype occurred a few times. V gene TRBV20-1 combines with J gene TRBJ2-6; D is possibly TRBD1 (6 bases). V lost 6 bases and J lost 3, with 21 bases in between. The germline CDR1 and CDR2 sequences are DFQATT and SNEGSKA (reference sequence). The CDR3 is made up of 17 amino acids. The chain's CDR3 is CSAFGGAAEDGANVLTF. In DNA, the CDR3 is TGCAGTGCCTTTGGGGGCGCAGCTGAGGATGGGGCCAACGTCCTGACTTTC.

This clonotype was found many times. V usage is TRBV5-1 and J usage is TRBJ2-1, with D perhaps matching TRBD2 (6 bases). Germline assignment: CDR1 SGHRS and CDR2 YFSETQ. Between the trimmed V and J ends, which lost 4 bases and 10 bases, there was a span of 15 bases. The CDR3 spans 13 residues. The CDR3 nucleotides are TGCGCCAGCAGCCTTGTCCGGCGGGGAGAGCAGTTCTTC. Translating it yields CASSLVRRGEQFF.

This clonotype was recorded many times. The chain combines TRBV7-9 with TRBJ1-6, with D perhaps matching TRBD1 (5 bases). Trimming shortened V by 5 bases and J by 13 bases, and 12 bases separated the two germline ends. CDR1 is SEHNR and CDR2 is FQNEAQ in the germline V gene (reference sequence). The length of the CDR3 is 12 residues. CDR3 region: CASSPPGEPLHF. The CDR3 bases are TGTGCCAGCAGCCCGCCGGGGGAGCCCCTCCACTTT.

The table lists this clonotype with many counts. The chain joins TRBV2 to TRBJ2-1, with D unclear. This CDR3 has 14 residues. V lost 6 bases, J lost 2 bases, and 11 bases lay in between. Germline V CDR1 and CDR2: SNHLY, FYNNEI. In nucleotides, the CDR3 is TGTGCCAGCAGGGCCGAATCCCCCTACAATGAGCAGTTCTTC. It yields the protein CASRAESPYNEQFF.

Many counts were recorded for this clonotype. The CDR3 sequence: CASSPDRNTQYF. In DNA form, the CDR3 reads TGTGCCAGCAGCCCGGACAGAAATACGCAGTATTTT. The genes are TRBV7-2 and TRBJ2-3, with TRBD1 as a possible D gene (6 bases). Trimming left V 5 bases short and J 7 bases short, with 10 bases between. The CDR3 has 12 amino acids. Germline V lookup: CDR1 SGHTA, CDR2 FQGNSA. Supplemented by reference TRBV7-2 and TRBJ2-3, the full variable domain reads GAGVSQSPSNKVTEKGKDVELRCDPISGHTALYWYRQSLGQGLEFLIYFQGNSAPDKSGLPSDRFSAERTGGSVSTLTIQRTQQEDSAVYLCASSPDRNTQYFGPGTRLTVL.

This sequence joins TRBV20-1 and TRBJ2-2; TRBD2 might be the D (5 bases). Germline V gene lookup returns CDR1 DFQATT and CDR2 SNEGSKA (reference sequence). V dropped 6 bases and J dropped 6 bases, with 14 bases sitting between them. CDR3 length: 13 residues. CDR3: CSARVSRAGELFF. The CDR3 DNA reads as TGCAGTGCGAGGGTCAGTCGGGCCGGGGAGCTGTTTTTT.

This clonotype occurred many times. The chain uses TRBV11-1 and TRBJ2-7, with D possibly being TRBD1 or TRBD2 (6 bases each). The CDR3 runs 17 residues. CDR1 and CDR2 (germline): SGHAT, FQDESV (reference sequence). V was trimmed by 3 bases and J by 0 bases, leaving 18 bases between them. The CDR3 bases are TGTGCCAGCAGCTTCAGCAGGGGACTGAGAGACTCCTACGAGCAGTACTTC. Translation gives CASSFSRGLRDSYEQYF. Variable domain in full (rest from reference TRBV11-1 and TRBJ2-7): EAEVAQSPRYKITEKSQAVAFWCDPISGHATLYWYRQILGQGPELLVQFQDESVVDDSQLPKDRFSAERLKGVDSTLKIQPAELGDSAMYLCASSFSRGLRDSYEQYFGPGTRLTVT.

This clonotype was recorded many times. This sequence joins TRBV4-1 and TRBJ2-7; D ambiguous. The germline V gene encodes CDR1 MGHRA and CDR2 YSYEKL. CDR3 size: 13 residues. V was clipped by 2 bases and J by 3 bases, with 8 bases between them. CDR3 in amino acids: CASSQPFFYEQYF. As DNA, the CDR3 is TGCGCCAGCAGCCAACCTTTTTTCTACGAGCAGTACTTC.

This clonotype was picked up many times. The chain links TRBV12-3 or TRBV12-4 to TRBJ1-5; D gene ambiguous. The CDR3 has 14 residues. Trimming took off 2 bases at V and 4 bases at J, with 9 bases between the two ends. The CDR3 nucleotides are TGTGCCAGCAGTTTAAGGCACATGAATCAGCCCCAGCATTTT. The encoded protein is CASSLRHMNQPQHF.

Many counts were recorded for this clonotype. The chain employs TRBV30 and TRBJ1-1, with a possible D match to TRBD1 (6 bases). This CDR3 has 16 residues. Trimming pared 5 bases from V and 4 bases from J, leaving 23 bases between. Per the germline V gene, CDR1 is GTSNPN and CDR2 is SVGIG (reference sequence). The chain's CDR3 is CAWLQGPRGQGTEAFF. The CDR3 DNA is TGTGCCTGGTTGCAGGGGCCTCGTGGCCAAGGCACTGAAGCTTTCTTT.

This clonotype was counted ten times or more. This chain connects TRBV7-2 to TRBJ2-3; 7 bases agree with TRBD1. Germline V gene data show CDR1 as SGHTA and CDR2 as FQGNSA. With 3 bases clipped from V and 8 bases from J, the junction kept 2 bases outside the gene matches. This CDR3 has 12 residues. The CDR3 loop is CASSFYRGTQYF. The CDR3 region has the DNA TGTGCCAGCAGCTTTTACAGGGGTACGCAGTATTTT.

Many counts were recorded for this clonotype. The rearrangement joins TRBV5-1 to TRBJ2-2; 8 bases align to TRBD1. This CDR3 is built from 17 residues. V shed 4 bases, J shed 4 bases, and the junction held 12 bases outside the gene matches. Germline-derived CDR1 and CDR2 are SGHRS and YFSETQ. CDR3 coding DNA: TGCGCCAGCAGCCGCCTCACGACAGGGGCCGGCACCGGGGAGCTGTTTTTT. As protein: CASSRLTTGAGTGELFF.

This clonotype was seen repeatedly, ten times or more. The chain recombines TRBV24-1 with TRBJ2-1; the D is unclear. Germline CDR1 KGHDR, CDR2 SFDVKD. This CDR3 comprises 16 residues. V gave up 5 bases and J gave up 10 bases, with 23 bases separating them. The CDR3: CATSAQPSNYDWEQFF. DNA of the CDR3: TGTGCCACCAGTGCACAGCCCAGCAACTACGACTGGGAGCAGTTCTTC.

This clonotype was detected many times. V gene TRBV5-1 combines with J gene TRBJ2-1; D not resolved. The CDR3 is 13 amino acids. V lost 5 bases and J lost 5, with 11 bases in between. From germline, CDR1 is SGHRS and CDR2 YFSETQ. CDR3 amino acids: CASRPQTNNEQFF. CDR3 DNA sequence: TGCGCCAGCAGGCCGCAAACTAACAATGAGCAGTTCTTC.

This clonotype occurred many times. The chain combines TRBV19 with TRBJ2-2, with TRBD1 identical over 9 bases. CDR1 LNHDA and CDR2 SQIVND come from the germline V gene (reference sequence). The CDR3 runs to 15 residues. V trimming: 7 bases; J trimming: 4 bases; junction bases outside the gene matches: 7. The CDR3: CASMGTGLGTGELFF. DNA for the CDR3: TGTGCCAGTATGGGGACAGGGCTGGGCACCGGGGAGCTGTTTTTT.

This CDR3 reads CSARVGNRLAGGTDTQYF. The CDR3 DNA is TGCAGTGCTAGAGTTGGGAATCGACTAGCGGGAGGGACAGATACGCAGTATTTT. The chain couples TRBV20-1 to TRBJ2-3; 14 nucleotides align to TRBD2. V trimming: 1 base; J trimming: 3 bases; junction bases outside the gene matches: 9. The CDR3 has 18 residues. Germline V CDR1 and CDR2: DFQATT, SNEGSKA (reference sequence).

This clonotype showed up many times. J is TRBJ2-2 and V is TRBV7-2; D not certain. The CDR3 is 16 residues long. Germline CDR1 and CDR2: SGHTA and FQGNSA. V lost 2 bases to trimming and J lost 1 base, with 11 bases between them. The CDR3 loop reads CASSLSLQMNTGELFF. Here the CDR3 DNA reads TGTGCCAGCAGCTTAAGTTTACAGATGAACACCGGGGAGCTGTTTTTT.

This clonotype came up a few times. The chain combines TRBV20-1 with TRBJ2-1; TRBD2 aligns across 13 bases. The CDR3 is made up of 17 amino acids. With 3 bases clipped from V and 4 bases from J, the junction kept 9 bases outside the gene matches. CDR1 is DFQATT and CDR2 is SNEGSKA in the germline V gene (reference sequence). The CDR3 is CSASVTSGGAPYNEQFF. DNA for the CDR3: TGCAGTGCTAGTGTAACTAGCGGGGGGGCCCCTTACAATGAGCAGTTCTTC.

This clonotype was detected ten times or more. This rearrangement joins TRBV20-1 to TRBJ2-1; D is unclear. V gave up 3 bases and J gave up 7 bases, with 13 bases separating them. The CDR3 has 13 residues. Germline assignment: CDR1 DFQATT and CDR2 SNEGSKA (reference sequence). The CDR3 nucleotides are TGCAGTGCTAGTATATCGAGAGGTAATGAGCAGTTCTTC. This translates into CSASISRGNEQFF.

Worth noting for this clonotype: Since a much larger clone is just one base distant, this may be a read error. The chain employs TRBV27 and TRBJ2-1; perhaps D is TRBD1 or TRBD2 (5 bases each). The CDR3 totals 12 residues. Deletions cut 5 bases from V and 12 bases from J, with 14 bases between. Germline V CDR1 and CDR2: MNHEY, SMNVEV (reference sequence). CDR3 coding DNA: TGTGCCAGCAGTACCCCAGGGAGTTCGCAGTTCTTC. Translated, it gives CASSTPGSSQFF.

Turning to this clonotype: A much larger clone is a single base away; this may be a read error. The V and J genes are TRBV7-2 and TRBJ1-1, with D uncertain. Germline V gene sequence: CDR1 SGHTA, CDR2 FQGNSA. CDR3 size: 17 residues. The CDR3 DNA sequence: TGTGCCAGCAGCTCGCAAACTCTCAGATTCATGAACACTGAAGTTTTCTTT. Amino acid sequence: CASSSQTLRFMNTEVFF.

This clonotype was picked up a small number of times. The gene calls are TRBV18 and TRBJ1-1; D not resolved. The CDR3 runs to 14 residues. The germline gives CDR1 KGHSH, CDR2 LQKENI. Trimming removed 0 bases from V and 6 bases from J, with 11 bases in between. The CDR3 is CASSPPNTPSEAFF. In DNA, the CDR3 is TGTGCCAGCTCACCACCGAACACCCCGTCTGAAGCTTTCTTT.

This clonotype occurred many times. The rearrangement links TRBV4-1 to TRBJ1-1, with D possibly being TRBD1 (6 bases). There are 16 residues in the CDR3. The germline V gene encodes CDR1 MGHRA and CDR2 YSYEKL. V lost 7 bases, J lost 0 bases, and 18 bases lay in between. The CDR3 region is CASTKQGSRMNTEAFF. CDR3 in DNA: TGCGCCAGCACCAAACAGGGTTCCAGAATGAACACTGAAGCTTTCTTT.

This clonotype was recorded at least ten times. The genes are TRBV12-3 or TRBV12-4 and TRBJ2-7; D ambiguous. The CDR3 sequence is 13 residues long. Trimming removed 4 bases from V and 6 bases from J, with 13 bases in between. CDR3 protein: CASSSTFSSEQYF. The CDR3, as DNA: TGTGCCAGCAGTTCGACCTTTTCTTCCGAGCAGTACTTC.